Here is one T cell receptor (beta chain) with its context. The sample holds one count of this clonotype. The clone's antigen remains unknown. No quality values exist for individual bases; no much larger clone is one base distant. Systemically healthy Caucasian individuals from Russia, around 39 in total and aged about 6 to 95 years, were included as donors. Each donor gave about 9.2 milliliters of peripheral blood, drawn into EDTA-treated Vacutainer tubes. PBMCs were isolated by Ficoll-Paque density-gradient centrifugation, with at least 7 million obtained per sample. Trizol reagent was used to extract total RNA from the PBMCs, yielding at least 6 micrograms per sample. Naive CD45RAhigh/CD27high T cell percentages were measured by flow cytometry on a PBMC aliquot from every donor. Receptor libraries were prepared by 5' RACE. The sequencing machine was an Illumina HiSeq 2500. The second PCR ran for about 7 to 11 cycles and used a J-beta primer mix along with a sample-barcoded 5' primer. A template-switch 5' adaptor carrying 12 random nucleotides introduced a unique molecular identifier onto each TCR beta cDNA molecule. Each sample yielded at least 2.5 million CDR3-containing paired-end reads. The Mint cDNA synthesis kit, primed by a TRBC-specific oligonucleotide, was used to synthesize first-strand cDNA from all RNA. Following uracil-DNA glycosylase treatment, all cDNA underwent a first 18-cycle PCR with the universal primers M1SS and BC2_uni_R. On the study's bioinformatics: For normalization, 1 million high-quality reads, each with a distinct molecular identifier, were randomly selected from each sample. Instead of being binned into consensus sequences, reads that shared molecular identifiers were thrown out. MiTCR, set to a Q25 quality threshold and the strictest error-elimination algorithm, was used for CDR3 identification, clonotype clustering and error correction. A nonparametric unseen species model with Euler transformation was used to estimate lower-bound total TCR beta diversity. TCRdb redid the processing of the public reads, applying fastp at Q25 and MiXCR, and retained in-frame beta chains. Every distinct CDR3 protein forms one entry, paired with its most common genes and DNA. The V and J calls and clone size come from TCRdb's table, not from the authors' own analysis. The sample profile shows more than 600,000 distinct CDR3 sequences; just under 25% of them were found once. The leading ten clones occupy just under 9.5% of the sample.

The data originate from a study of blood T cells in healthy people across ages (dated by TCRdb to the mid-2010s). With regard to the full study: In model experiments, template switching captured roughly one uniquely barcoded TCR beta cDNA molecule for every two T cells. Four age groups were formed from the donors: young (average approximately 15 years), middle-aged (around 39), aged (about 62) and long-lived (approximately 80). Two additional independent replicas of 1 million unique cDNA reads from the same blood draw were analyzed for two donors (one aged 18 to 30 and one aged 80 or older). Age-related changes in TCR beta repertoire diversity were measured in the study by deep sequencing normalized with unique cDNA molecular identifiers.

What the study reported, not specific to this receptor: Estimates of total diversity from one million sequenced T cells were regarded as lower bounds and underestimates. Conclusive comparison of naive and antigen-experienced compartments was prevented by the profiling of bulk unsorted PBMCs. As age increased, observed TCR beta diversity per million T cells dropped in a roughly linear way, and a significant reduction was already evident by age around 41. Because the CMV infection status of the donors was unknown, age-related changes in expanded clonotypes may potentially have been confounded. Compared with the aged group, the long-lived group had more naive CD4+ T cells, fewer expanded clones and increased TCR diversity, suggesting age selection. The percentage of naive T cells measured by flow cytometry correlated strongly with observed TCR beta diversity.

Deletion took 1 base off V and 1 base off J, with a span of 10 bases between the germline ends. The germline V gene specifies MGHRA as CDR1 and YSYEKL as CDR2. The CDR3 spans 15 residues, from the cysteine through the phenylalanine. Of the read, only the CDR3 DNA is kept; its 45 bases are in frame from base 1. These data also formed part of another study, on T cells of mothers and their children. The second study's paper adds: The donors were nine systemically healthy Caucasian individuals, made up of three mothers and their six children. cDNA synthesis used all of the extracted RNA, with approximately 1.4 ug of RNA in each 15 ul reaction. In the second PCR, the M1S primer introduced both the sample barcodes and 2-4 random nucleotides. More than 9.5 million TCR beta CDR3 reads were obtained from each mother, and about 3 million reads were obtained from each child. Thymic selection shapes the output of TCR recombination in a similar way in related and unrelated pairs, and inherited differences have a minor effect. Normalized repertoire overlap was always found to be slightly, but never significantly, higher in related mother-child pairs than in unrelated mother-child pairs. Persistent microchimeric T cell clones were not detected, at a sensitivity of around 95 clones per million clonotypes. Deep NGS was used in the study to compare the TCR beta repertoires of mothers and children and to look for features that separate related mother-child pairs from unrelated individuals. Mothers averaged around 43 +/- 4 years of age and children averaged around 10 +/- 4 years. After adapter ligation was performed with NEBNext reagents, the libraries were sequenced on an Illumina HiSeq 2000 with 100+100 nt paired-end reads. Mother and child libraries were prepared a month apart and sequenced in separate runs to prevent cross-contamination. For each donor, between about 450,000 and 2,300,000 distinct TCR beta clonotypes were identified. Naive TCR beta clonotypes were estimated from low-frequency clonotypes matched to each donor's FACS-determined naive share, without sorting.

Input material: blood. The chain employs TRBV4-1 and TRBJ1-1; no D gene can be assigned with confidence. The sequence came from a boy between 5 and 17 years old in good health. The DNA reads TGCGCCAGCAGCCAAGTTGGACCAGGGAACACTGAAGCTTTCTTT. This yields the protein CASSQVGPGNTEAFF.